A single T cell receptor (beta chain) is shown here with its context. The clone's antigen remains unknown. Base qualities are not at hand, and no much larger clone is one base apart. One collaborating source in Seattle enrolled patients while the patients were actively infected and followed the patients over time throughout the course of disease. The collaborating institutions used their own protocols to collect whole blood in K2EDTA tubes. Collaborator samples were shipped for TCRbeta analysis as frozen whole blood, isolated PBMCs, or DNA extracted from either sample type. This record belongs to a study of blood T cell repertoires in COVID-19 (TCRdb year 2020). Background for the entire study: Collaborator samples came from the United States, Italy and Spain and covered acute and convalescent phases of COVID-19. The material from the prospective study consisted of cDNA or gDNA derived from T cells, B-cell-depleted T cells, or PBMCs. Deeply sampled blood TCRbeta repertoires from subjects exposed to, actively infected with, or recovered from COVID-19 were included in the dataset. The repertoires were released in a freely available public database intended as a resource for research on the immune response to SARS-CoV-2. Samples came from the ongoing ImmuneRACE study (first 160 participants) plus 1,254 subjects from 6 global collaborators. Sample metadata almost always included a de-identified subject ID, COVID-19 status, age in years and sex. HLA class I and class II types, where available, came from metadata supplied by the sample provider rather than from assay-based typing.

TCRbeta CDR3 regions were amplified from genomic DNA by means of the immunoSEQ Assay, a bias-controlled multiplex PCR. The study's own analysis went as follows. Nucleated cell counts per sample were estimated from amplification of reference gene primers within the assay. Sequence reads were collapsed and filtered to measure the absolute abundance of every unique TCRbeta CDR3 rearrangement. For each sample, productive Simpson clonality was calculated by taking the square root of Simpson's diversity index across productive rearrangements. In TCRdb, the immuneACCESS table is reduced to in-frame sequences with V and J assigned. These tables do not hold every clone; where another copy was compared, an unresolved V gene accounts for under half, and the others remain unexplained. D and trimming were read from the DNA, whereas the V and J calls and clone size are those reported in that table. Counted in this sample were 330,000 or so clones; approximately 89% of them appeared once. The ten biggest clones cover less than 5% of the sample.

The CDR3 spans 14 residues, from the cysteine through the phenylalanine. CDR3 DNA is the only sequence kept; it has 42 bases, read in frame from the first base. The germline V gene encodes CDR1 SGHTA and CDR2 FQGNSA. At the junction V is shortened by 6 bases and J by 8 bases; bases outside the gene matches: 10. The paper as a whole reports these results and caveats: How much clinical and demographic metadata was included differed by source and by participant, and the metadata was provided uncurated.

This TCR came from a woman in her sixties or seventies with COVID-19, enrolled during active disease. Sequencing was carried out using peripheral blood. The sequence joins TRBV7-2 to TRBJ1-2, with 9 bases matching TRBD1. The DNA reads TGTGCCAGCAGATCGGGACAGGGAAGTGAGGGCTACACCTTC. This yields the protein CASRSGQGSEGYTF.